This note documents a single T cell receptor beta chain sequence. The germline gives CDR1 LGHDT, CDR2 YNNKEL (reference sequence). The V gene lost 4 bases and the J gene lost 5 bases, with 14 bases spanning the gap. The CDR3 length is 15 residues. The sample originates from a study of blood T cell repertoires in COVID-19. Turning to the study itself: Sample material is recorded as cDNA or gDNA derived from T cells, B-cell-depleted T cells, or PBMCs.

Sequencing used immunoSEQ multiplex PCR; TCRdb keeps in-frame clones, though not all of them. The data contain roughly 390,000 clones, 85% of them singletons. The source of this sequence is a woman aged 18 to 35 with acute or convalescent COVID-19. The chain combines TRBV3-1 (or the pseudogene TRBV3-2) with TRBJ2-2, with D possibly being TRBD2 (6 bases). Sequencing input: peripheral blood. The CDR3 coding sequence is TGTGCCAGCAGCCTTCGGATAGCGGTAACCGGGGAGCTGTTTTTT. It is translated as CASSLRIAVTGELFF.